These 30 T cell receptor beta chains originate from one sample sequenced in a study of naive and memory T cell subsets (dated 2017 in TCRdb). The study reported a robust and sensitive protocol to amplify, sequence and analyze TCRs, based on 3' ligation of a UMI-containing oligonucleotide to TCR cDNA. The method was 5' RACE. Sequencing was performed on an Illumina MiSeq. Four rounds of PCR, run with the SP2 primer together with nested alpha and beta constant region primers, were used to amplify the ligated cDNA. TCRdb trimmed public reads at Q25 via fastp, called clones via MiXCR and kept in-frame beta chains. CDR3 protein duplicates are merged, each entry listing the most common genes and DNA. For this sample there are around 30,000 distinct CDR3 sequences; about a sixth appear just once. 2% to 3% of the sample belongs to the ten largest clones. Receptors were obtained from a female donor in good health.

The chain is built from TRBV6-6 and TRBJ1-2; D gene unclear. With 6 bases removed from V and 0 bases from J, the gap between germline ends came to 14 bases. Germline CDR1 reads MNHNY; CDR2 reads SVGAGI (reference sequence). This CDR3 spans 15 amino acids. For the CDR3, the DNA is TGTGCCAGCAGCCCACAGCCCGAAGCTAACTATGGCTACACCTTC. This gives the protein CASSPQPEANYGYTF.

The V gene is TRBV12-3 or TRBV12-4, the J gene TRBJ1-1; D uncertain. The CDR3 extends over 13 amino acids. The V end lost 5 bases, the J end lost 4 bases, and 11 bases lay between the germline ends. The CDR3 region is CASSVAGVTEAFF. The CDR3, as DNA: TGTGCCAGCAGTGTGGCGGGTGTCACTGAAGCTTTCTTT.

This clonotype showed up many times. The V gene is TRBV6-5, the J gene TRBJ1-2; a weak D match, TRBD1 (5 bases). The ends were cut back, 8 bases at V and 0 bases at J, with 16 bases in the middle. In germline, CDR1 is MNHEY, CDR2 SVGAGI. The CDR3 is 15 amino acids. The CDR3 region has the DNA TGTGCCAGCCGTGGGACTAGCAGGACTAACTATGGCTACACCTTC. This gives the protein CASRGTSRTNYGYTF.

This clonotype was found many times. The gene calls are TRBV6-5 and TRBJ1-2; weak D call: TRBD1 (5 bases). V lost 0 bases and J lost 1, with 12 bases in between. Germline CDR1 reads MNHEY; CDR2 reads SVGAGI. CDR3 size: 16 residues. CDR3 in amino acids: CASSYSFDSYNYGYTF. The CDR3 DNA is TGTGCCAGCAGTTACTCTTTTGACAGTTATAACTATGGCTACACCTTC.

The chain employs TRBV12-3 or TRBV12-4 and TRBJ1-2; D is ambiguous. V was pared by 4 bases and J by 2 bases, with 8 bases between. The CDR3 has 13 residues. CDR3 sequence (DNA): TGTGCCAGCAGTTCTGCCGAGAACTATGGCTACACCTTC. The encoded protein is CASSSAENYGYTF.

V is TRBV25-1 and J is TRBJ2-3; 7 positions agree with TRBD1. The J segment lost 5 bases and the V segment lost 8 bases, leaving 1 base of the junction unmatched. The CDR3 covers 11 residues. CDR1 is MGHDK and CDR2 is SYGVNS in the germline V gene. The DNA of the CDR3 is TGTGCCAGCGGGACAGTAGATACGCAGTATTTT. Translating it yields CASGTVDTQYF.

The J gene is TRBJ1-2, the V gene TRBV12-3 or TRBV12-4; D call uncertain. The CDR3 length is 13 residues. Trimming cost V 6 bases and J 2 bases, with 10 bases left between them. The CDR3 here is CASSFGRNYGYTF. CDR3 DNA sequence: TGTGCCAGCAGCTTCGGACGGAACTATGGCTACACCTTC.

This clonotype has more than one count but fewer than ten. V is TRBV7-6 and J is TRBJ2-6; TRBD2 might be the D (5 bases). The germline V and J ends were trimmed by 5 bases and 0 bases, with 17 bases remaining between them. CDR1 and CDR2 (germline): SGHVS, FNYEAQ. The CDR3 runs to 18 residues. CDR3 region: CASSVPKGAFSGANVLTF. The CDR3 bases are TGTGCCAGCAGCGTACCAAAGGGAGCCTTCTCTGGGGCCAACGTCCTGACTTTC.

The chain combines TRBV11-2 with TRBJ1-2; D gene unclear. The ends were cut back, 2 bases at V and 7 bases at J, with 17 bases in the middle. The germline CDR1 and CDR2 sequences are SGHAT and FQNNGV. The length of the CDR3 is 15 residues. The CDR3 DNA reads as TGTGCCAGCAGCTTATCAACGGACGGGCTAAGTGGCTACACCTTC. Amino acids: CASSLSTDGLSGYTF.

The chain recombines TRBV6-1 with TRBJ2-7; D may be TRBD1 (5 bases). V lost 5 bases and J lost 0, with 14 bases in between. Germline-derived CDR1 and CDR2 are MNHNS and SASEGT. The CDR3 length is 15 residues. The CDR3, as DNA: TGTGCCAGCAGTAAGGGGCCCGACCCCTCCTACGAGCAGTACTTC. Translating gives CASSKGPDPSYEQYF.

The rearrangement uses TRBV7-2 and TRBJ2-1; D gene uncertain. The V and J ends lost 1 base and 1 base respectively, with 8 bases between them. The CDR3 contains 15 residues. CDR1 and CDR2 from the germline V gene are SGHTA and FQGNSA. The CDR3 sequence is CASSLDGGSYNEQFF. For the CDR3, the DNA is TGTGCCAGCAGCTTAGATGGCGGTTCCTACAATGAGCAGTTCTTC.

This clonotype was detected many times. The CDR3 region is CASSPSPAGGRHEQFF. In nucleotides, the CDR3 is TGCGCCAGCAGCCCTTCACCAGCGGGGGGGAGGCATGAGCAGTTCTTC. The rearrangement links TRBV4-1 to TRBJ2-1, with 10 positions matching TRBD2. CDR1 is MGHRA, CDR2 YSYEKL, per germline. Trimming at V came to 4 bases and at J to 8 bases, leaving 11 bases not matched to a gene. The CDR3 loop spans 16 amino acids.

The chain has TRBV7-8 and TRBJ1-5; 8 bases agree with TRBD1. Germline V gene data show CDR1 as SGHVS and CDR2 as FQNEAQ. The CDR3 is 15 residues long. The ends lost 2 bases at V and 4 bases at J; junction bases unmatched: 4. This CDR3 is CASSLTWTGNQPQHF. CDR3 DNA: TGTGCCAGCAGCTTAACATGGACAGGGAATCAGCCCCAGCATTTT.

This clonotype was observed a few times. The chain is built from TRBV10-3 and TRBJ2-7, with TRBD2 matching 15 bases. V lost 6 bases and J lost 0; bases outside the gene matches: 9. From germline, CDR1 is ENHRY and CDR2 SYGVKD. The CDR3 loop spans 18 amino acids. The CDR3 nucleotides read TGTGCCATCAGCCCGGGACTAGCGGGGGGACTGAGCTCCTACGAGCAGTACTTC. This gives the protein CAISPGLAGGLSSYEQYF.

This chain joins TRBV2 and TRBJ2-3; a weak D match, TRBD1 (6 bases). This CDR3 has 15 amino acids. With 4 bases removed from V and 3 bases from J, the gap between germline ends came to 14 bases. Looked up from germline, CDR1 is SNHLY and CDR2 is FYNNEI. The CDR3 nucleotides read TGTGCCAGCAGTGCGGATCGCAGGGGAACAGATACGCAGTATTTT. Translation gives CASSADRRGTDTQYF. The complete variable domain, with remaining parts taken from reference TRBV2 and TRBJ2-3, reads EPEVTQTPSHQVTQMGQEVILRCVPISNHLYFYWYRQILGQKVEFLVSFYNNEISEKSEIFDDQFSVERPDGSNFTLKIRSTKLEDSAMYFCASSADRRGTDTQYFGPGTRLTVL.

V usage is TRBV20-1 and J usage is TRBJ2-3; maybe TRBD1 (6 bases). This CDR3 contains 18 residues. V was shortened by 0 bases and J by 1 base, with 20 bases between the two germline ends. Germline V gene data show CDR1 as DFQATT and CDR2 as SNEGSKA (reference sequence). The CDR3 nucleotides read TGCAGTGCTAGAGATAGAACAGGGAGTAAGGGCCGCACAGATACGCAGTATTTT. The encoded protein is CSARDRTGSKGRTDTQYF.

This clonotype turned up a few times. The chain joins TRBV7-9 to TRBJ2-7; D may be TRBD1 (6 bases). Trimming stripped 5 bases from V and 0 bases from J, with 11 bases between. Per the germline V gene, CDR1 is SEHNR and CDR2 is FQNEAQ (reference sequence). The CDR3 is 14 amino acids. CDR3 protein: CASSTGHFSYEQYF. In nucleotides, the CDR3 is TGTGCCAGCAGCACGGGACACTTCTCCTACGAGCAGTACTTC.

The gene calls are TRBV12-3 or TRBV12-4 and TRBJ1-5; no clear D gene. There are 13 residues in the CDR3. With 7 bases removed from V and 7 bases from J, the gap between germline ends came to 14 bases. The CDR3 loop is CASKEGSSQPQHF. Written as DNA, the CDR3 is TGTGCCAGCAAGGAGGGTTCGTCGCAGCCCCAGCATTTT.

This clonotype was detected many times. The rearrangement uses TRBV18 and TRBJ2-4; TRBD1 aligns across 9 bases. Trimming cost V 1 base and J 6 bases; bases outside gene matches: 4. Germline assignment: CDR1 KGHSH and CDR2 LQKENI. The CDR3 has 15 residues. CDR3 nucleotides: TGTGCCAGCTCACCACAGGACAGGGGATTAAACATTCAGTACTTC. Translation gives CASSPQDRGLNIQYF.

The V gene is TRBV28, the J gene TRBJ2-3; D ambiguous. The CDR3 totals 14 residues. Trimming stripped 2 bases from V and 4 bases from J, with 10 bases between. Germline assignment: CDR1 MDHEN and CDR2 SYDVKM. The CDR3 loop reads CASSLMRSADTQYF. The CDR3 DNA reads TGTGCCAGCAGTTTAATGAGAAGCGCAGATACGCAGTATTTT.

This clonotype appeared many times. In DNA form, the CDR3 reads TGTGCCAGTAGAGCGGGGGGTATATACAATGAGCAGTTCTTC. Translation gives CASRAGGIYNEQFF. This rearrangement joins TRBV2 to TRBJ2-1, with 9 bases aligning to TRBD2. Germline CDR1 and CDR2: SNHLY and FYNNEI. CDR3 length: 14 residues. V lost 9 bases and J lost 4; bases outside the gene matches: 7.

The CDR3 DNA reads as TGTGCCAGCAGCTCCGGGACAGAGTACGAGCAGTACTTC. Its translation: CASSSGTEYEQYF. The gene calls are TRBV7-9 and TRBJ2-7, with 7 bases identical to TRBD1. Germline CDR1 reads SEHNR; CDR2 reads FQNEAQ (reference sequence). The V segment lost 4 bases and the J segment 4 bases; nucleotides outside the gene matches: 4. The CDR3 runs 13 residues.

V is TRBV12-3 or TRBV12-4 and J is TRBJ2-1; 8 bases match TRBD2. Trimming at V came to 2 bases and at J to 0 bases, leaving 9 bases not matched to a gene. The CDR3 covers 18 residues. The CDR3 DNA is TGTGCCAGCAGTTTAACTGTTACGGGGGGGAGCTCCTACAATGAGCAGTTCTTC. Its translation: CASSLTVTGGSSYNEQFF.

This clonotype was seen at least ten times. The chain is built from TRBV10-3 and TRBJ2-3; 8 nucleotides align to TRBD2. V was clipped by 6 bases and J by 6 bases; unmatched bases: 5. Germline V CDR1 and CDR2: ENHRY, SYGVKD. The length of the CDR3 is 13 residues. CDR3 in amino acids: CAISGGAVDTQYF. CDR3 DNA sequence: TGTGCCATCAGCGGGGGGGCTGTGGATACGCAGTATTTT.

The rearrangement joins TRBV12-3 or TRBV12-4 to TRBJ2-3; no firm D call. Trimming left V 1 base short and J 2 bases short, with 4 bases between. The CDR3 contains 13 residues. The CDR3 nucleotides are TGTGCCAGCAGTTTAGGCCACACAGATACGCAGTATTTT. This gives the protein CASSLGHTDTQYF.

Many counts were recorded for this clonotype. The chain employs TRBV20-1 and TRBJ1-6, with unresolved D. Germline-derived CDR1 and CDR2 are DFQATT and SNEGSKA (reference sequence). V was cut by 0 bases and J by 7 bases, with 7 bases left in between. The CDR3 spans 13 residues. This chain's CDR3 is CSARDLQNSPLHF. As DNA, the CDR3 is TGCAGTGCTAGAGATCTTCAGAATTCACCCCTCCACTTT.

This clonotype was found a few times. An end of the junction does not agree with germline; a read error may underlie this. The chain employs TRBV6-1 and TRBJ2-7, with D hard to call. The CDR3 loop spans 11 amino acids. Germline V gene lookup returns CDR1 MNHNS and CDR2 SASEGT. The DNA for the CDR3 is TGTGCCAGCAGTGAATTGGGGTTTCCACACTTC. Residues: CASSELGFPHF.

This clonotype was counted ten times or more. The J gene is TRBJ2-7, the V gene TRBV29-1, with D perhaps matching TRBD2 (5 bases). The length of the CDR3 is 15 residues. Germline V gene lookup returns CDR1 SQVTM and CDR2 ANQGSEA. With 5 bases removed from V and 7 bases from J, the gap between germline ends came to 24 bases. This chain's CDR3 is CSVRNGIGESGEQYF. The CDR3 DNA sequence: TGCAGCGTTCGAAATGGGATCGGGGAGAGTGGGGAGCAGTACTTC.

V usage is TRBV12-3 or TRBV12-4 and J usage is TRBJ2-1, with 11 bases aligning to TRBD2. Losses at the gene ends were 0 bases for V and 8 bases for J; bases not matched to a gene: 15. This CDR3 region has 19 residues. CDR3 loop: CASSLARTSGPLSFHEQFF. In nucleotides, the CDR3 is TGTGCCAGCAGTTTAGCGCGGACTAGCGGGCCTCTCAGTTTCCATGAGCAGTTCTTC.

The rearrangement uses TRBV11-1 and TRBJ2-7, with 7 nucleotides matching TRBD1. From germline, CDR1 is SGHAT and CDR2 FQDESV (reference sequence). V trimming: 2 bases; J trimming: 3 bases; junction bases outside the gene matches: 4. This CDR3 comprises 14 residues. This chain's CDR3 is CASSLKWDSYEQYF. CDR3 coding DNA: TGTGCCAGCAGCTTAAAGTGGGACAGCTACGAGCAGTACTTC.